This T cell receptor beta chain was obtained from a study of blood T cell repertoires in COVID-19. Study as a whole: Samples representing acute and convalescent COVID-19 were sourced from the United States, Italy and Spain. Sample material is recorded as cDNA or gDNA derived from T cells, B-cell-depleted T cells, or PBMCs.

This clone was picked up a small number of times. Germline trimming cut 2 bases from V and 3 bases from J; bases unmatched to any gene: 1. Germline V lookup: CDR1 SGHDT, CDR2 YYEEEE. This CDR3 region has 14 residues. Sequenced by immunoSEQ multiplex PCR; TCRdb stores in-frame clones only, minus some. The sample includes under 65,000 clones, 75% to 95% of them seen just once. The origin of this receptor is a woman of 80 years or more with active COVID-19. The rearrangement joins TRBV5-6 to TRBJ1-1; 10 nucleotides line up with TRBD1. The specimen sequenced was peripheral blood. This CDR3 is CASSFGTGDTEAFF. CDR3 nucleotides: TGTGCCAGCAGCTTCGGGACAGGGGACACTGAAGCTTTCTTT.